These 14 T cell receptor beta chains share one sample of origin, sequenced in a study of T-cell memory formation after mild COVID-19. TCRdb used MiXCR to reprocess the 5' RACE reads, holding one entry per CDR3 protein. The table records roughly 340,000 distinct CDR3 sequences, around a sixth of them present only once. The sample consisted of PBMCs or a T cell subset sorted from them (not recorded which). All receptors derive from a man aged 18 to 30 who had mild COVID-19 (a few samples of this study predate the infection). Cell type and time point are not known.

This chain joins TRBV6-6 and TRBJ1-1; 7 positions agree with TRBD1. J lost 4 bases, V lost 8 bases, and 10 bases had no gene match. CDR1 and CDR2 from the germline V gene are MNHNY and SVGAGI (reference sequence). The CDR3 totals 14 residues. As DNA, the CDR3 is TGTGCCAGCGAGGGGGCGGATTTGGCCACTGAAGCTTTCTTT. Amino acids: CASEGADLATEAFF.

The sample holds a few counts of this clonotype. The V gene is TRBV6-6, the J gene TRBJ1-5; D remains ambiguous. This CDR3 is built from 13 residues. Germline CDR1 reads MNHNY; CDR2 reads SVGAGI (reference sequence). Deletions cut 2 bases from V and 6 bases from J, with 8 bases between. The CDR3: CASSYVGFQPQHF. Written as DNA, the CDR3 is TGTGCCAGCAGTTACGTAGGGTTTCAGCCCCAGCATTTT.

This clonotype was observed a few times. The chain employs TRBV7-8 and TRBJ1-6; the D gene is possibly TRBD1 (5 bases). Per germline, CDR1 SGHVS and CDR2 FQNEAQ. V lost 3 bases to trimming and J lost 13 bases, with 28 bases between them. The CDR3 runs to 18 residues. CDR3 DNA sequence: TGTGCCAGCAGCTTGACTCTAAGTGGACTGACAGACAGACCTCCCCTCCACTTT. This sequence encodes CASSLTLSGLTDRPPLHF.

The V and J genes are TRBV21-1 and TRBJ1-4; the D call of TRBD1 is as the table states it, not checked on the DNA. TRBV21-1 is described as a pseudogene. This CDR3 region has 14 residues. The CDR3 coding sequence is TGTGCCAGCAGCCCAACCGTCCGGGGTGAAAAACTGTTTTTT. This gives the protein CASSPTVRGEKLFF.

V gene TRBV4-2 combines with J gene TRBJ2-3; D gene ambiguous. Trimming stripped 8 bases from V and 0 bases from J, with 18 bases between. Germline V gene sequence: CDR1 LGHNA, CDR2 YNFKEQ. The CDR3 runs to 16 residues. The CDR3 bases are TGTGCCAGCGCGCTTAGCTGGTCAGAAAGCACAGATACGCAGTATTTT. Amino acid sequence: CASALSWSESTDTQYF.

This clonotype was observed at least ten times. The J gene is TRBJ2-3, the V gene TRBV5-1; 8 nucleotides match TRBD2. The ends lost 0 bases at V and 1 base at J; junction bases unmatched: 7. Per the germline V gene, CDR1 is SGHRS and CDR2 is YFSETQ. This CDR3 comprises 17 residues. CDR3 nucleotide sequence: TGCGCCAGCAGCTTGGCCCCCCCGGGACTAGGCACAGATACGCAGTATTTT. This gives the protein CASSLAPPGLGTDTQYF.

This clonotype turned up a few times. This chain connects TRBV30 to TRBJ1-5; D not resolved. CDR1 is GTSNPN, CDR2 SVGIG, per germline (reference sequence). The V end lost 2 bases, the J end lost 1 base, and 6 bases lay between the germline ends. The CDR3 totals 13 residues. The CDR3 nucleotides are TGTGCCTGGAGTCCGGGAAGCAATCAGCCCCAGCATTTT. Its translation is CAWSPGSNQPQHF.

The gene calls are TRBV20-1 and TRBJ2-7, with 9 bases fitting TRBD2. The CDR3 spans 13 residues. V trimming: 3 bases; J trimming: 3 bases; junction bases outside the gene matches: 3. The germline V gene encodes CDR1 DFQATT and CDR2 SNEGSKA (reference sequence). CDR3 sequence reads: CSASAGGNYEQYF. Written as DNA, the CDR3 is TGCAGTGCTAGTGCGGGGGGGAACTACGAGCAGTACTTC.

A few counts support this clonotype. The V call is TRBV28, the J call TRBJ1-5; 10 bases map to TRBD1. Germline V lookup: CDR1 MDHEN, CDR2 SYDVKM. V shed 7 bases, J shed 5 bases, and the junction held 14 bases outside the gene matches. The CDR3 runs 17 residues. CDR3 in amino acids: CASNYLTIGTGDQPQHF. The CDR3 bases are TGTGCCAGCAATTACCTAACAATCGGGACAGGGGATCAGCCCCAGCATTTT.

This clonotype was detected only a few times. This chain links TRBV6-5 with TRBJ2-4; 7 bases are shared with TRBD1. J lost 6 bases, V lost 8 bases, and 7 bases had no gene match. Per germline, CDR1 MNHEY and CDR2 SVGAGI. CDR3 size: 13 residues. This CDR3 reads CASASRGPNIQYF. CDR3 bases: TGTGCCAGCGCCTCGAGGGGGCCAAACATTCAGTACTTC.

The rearrangement joins TRBV4-2 to TRBJ2-1, with D unclear. Germline V gene lookup returns CDR1 LGHNA and CDR2 YNFKEQ. The V end was cut by 4 bases, the J end by 10 bases, with 11 bases between. This CDR3 is built from 12 residues. The CDR3 DNA follows: TGTGCCAGCAGCCTGATGAACGGCGAGCAGTTCTTC. Amino acid sequence: CASSLMNGEQFF.

The rearrangement links TRBV9 to TRBJ2-3; TRBD2 matches 9 bases. The CDR3 extends over 16 amino acids. Germline V gene sequence: CDR1 SGDLS, CDR2 YYNGEE. Trimming cost V 3 bases and J 4 bases; bases outside gene matches: 9. The CDR3 reads CASSAGGAGGPDTQYF. In nucleotides, the CDR3 is TGTGCCAGCAGCGCCGGCGGAGCGGGGGGCCCAGATACGCAGTATTTT.

This clonotype was counted only a few times. This chain links TRBV28 with TRBJ2-7; 10 bases are shared with TRBD1. CDR1 and CDR2 (germline): MDHEN, SYDVKM. The CDR3 has 14 amino acids. With V trimmed by 6 bases and J by 6 bases, 8 bases remained unmatched. This chain's CDR3 is CASRGQGRLGEQYV. In nucleotides, the CDR3 is TGTGCCAGCAGGGGACAGGGGCGATTGGGCGAGCAGTACGTC.

This clonotype has just a few counts. The chain employs TRBV7-9 and TRBJ2-2, with 9 bases aligning to TRBD1. V lost 5 bases and J lost 7; bases outside the gene matches: 11. CDR3 size: 16 residues. Germline V lookup: CDR1 SEHNR, CDR2 FQNEAQ (reference sequence). CDR3 coding DNA: TGTGCCAGCAGCCGTGAACAGGGGGCTTGGCTCGGGGAGCTGTTTTTT. Amino acids: CASSREQGAWLGELFF.